The clone carrying this T cell receptor (beta chain) has at least ten counts. The CDR3 covers 16 residues. The ends were cut back, 2 bases at V and 7 bases at J, with 20 bases in the middle. In germline, CDR1 is MNHEY, CDR2 SVGAGI. This entry is derived from a study of T cells in Graves' hyperthyroidism and ophthalmopathy. TCR beta CDR3 region amplification was performed from RNA transcripts. First-round RT-PCR targeting the TCR CDR3 was performed with the HTBI primer set. TCRdb recomputed calls from the multiplex PCR reads with MiXCR, one row per CDR3 protein. Of roughly 93,000 distinct CDR3 sequences detected, around 42% appear once; the ten largest clones hold 9.5% to 13%.

The receptor was derived from a woman in her 30s with Graves' hyperthyroidism. The chain employs TRBV6-5 and TRBJ2-5, with D possibly being TRBD2 (6 bases). The sequenced material came from peripheral blood or thyroid tissue (not recorded which). The CDR3 region is CASSYPAVGGARTQYF. In DNA form, the CDR3 reads TGTGCCAGCAGTTACCCTGCCGTTGGAGGGGCGCGGACCCAGTACTTC.